Listed below are T cell receptor beta chains from one sample, sequenced in a study of control samples from healthy donors and cancer patients. Some clones are missing from TCRdb's copy, which holds only in-frame ones; the method was immunoSEQ multiplex PCR. The table has about 120,000 clones, roughly nine tenths seen once. The sample consisted of blood. The receptors were gathered from a man aged 50 to 60 in good health. Each CDR3 is given with its conserved first and last residue. The order of the fields is clone size, D gene, J gene, V gene, CDR3 protein, CDR3 DNA. D genes are given only for firm matches. Only part of the rows carry a size: once, few, many, or a class if the clone is expanded.

.,TRBD2,TRBJ2-1,TRBV7-2,CASSPPEAGHSYNEQFF,TGTGCCAGCAGCCCCCCGGAAGCGGGGCACTCCTACAATGAGCAGTTCTTC
.,TRBD1,TRBJ2-2,TRBV2,CASSWDRNTGELFF,TGTGCCAGCAGCTGGGACAGGAACACCGGGGAGCTGTTTTTT
.,.,TRBJ2-5,TRBV9,CASSVGSGETQYF,TGTGCCAGCAGCGTAGGGTCTGGGGAGACCCAGTACTTC
once,.,TRBJ1-2,TRBV5-4,CASSLDRAAHGYTF,TGTGCCAGCAGCTTGGATAGGGCAGCCCATGGCTACACCTTC
.,.,TRBJ1-1,TRBV6-5,CASSYGQGEAFF,TGTGCCAGCAGTTATGGGCAGGGTGAAGCTTTCTTT
.,.,TRBJ2-7,TRBV5-4,CASSLYGVGEQYF,TGTGCCAGCAGCTTGTATGGGGTGGGTGAGCAGTACTTC
many,TRBD2,TRBJ2-1,TRBV7-2,CASTLSGGSSYNEQFF,TGTGCCAGCACCCTTAGCGGGGGAAGCTCCTACAATGAGCAGTTCTTC
once,TRBD1,TRBJ2-3,TRBV5-1,CASSLVGTGTGDTQYF,TGCGCCAGCAGCTTGGTGGGGACAGGGACTGGAGATACGCAGTATTTT
.,TRBD1,TRBJ2-6,TRBV5-4,CASSPQGQGAYGANVLTF,TGTGCCAGCAGCCCCCAAGGACAGGGGGCATATGGGGCCAACGTCCTGACTTTC
.,.,TRBJ2-5,TRBV9,CASSVQSYQETQYF,TGTGCCAGCAGCGTACAGTCATACCAAGAGACCCAGTACTTC
.,TRBD1,TRBJ1-1,TRBV9,CASSGDRLNTEAFF,TGTGCCAGCAGCGGGGACAGACTGAACACTGAAGCTTTCTTT
.,.,TRBJ1-5,TRBV6-5,CASRQGNQPQHF,TGTGCCAGCAGACAGGGTAATCAGCCCCAGCATTTT
.,.,TRBJ1-1,TRBV6-6,CASSLRGTEAFF,TGTGCCAGCAGTCTACGGGGCACTGAAGCTTTCTTT
.,.,TRBJ2-6,TRBV4-3,CASSPEPGANVLTF,TGCGCCAGCAGCCCCGAACCTGGGGCCAACGTCCTGACTTTC
.,.,TRBJ1-2,TRBV18,CASSPTPGGDYGYTF,TGTGCCAGCTCACCTACCCCAGGCGGGGATTATGGCTACACCTTC
.,.,TRBJ1-1,TRBV29-1,CSGVPAMNTEAFF,TGCAGCGGAGTCCCGGCCATGAACACTGAAGCTTTCTTT
.,TRBD1,TRBJ1-2,TRBV7-2,CASSPGQLNYGYTF,TGTGCCAGCAGCCCGGGACAGTTAAACTATGGCTACACCTTC
.,TRBD1,TRBJ1-1,TRBV6-1,CASSARDRGLNTEAFF,TGTGCCAGCAGTGCCCGGGACAGGGGGTTGAACACTGAAGCTTTCTTT